This TCR beta chain comes out of a study of T cell changes during pregnancy in multiple sclerosis. This CDR3 is 14 amino acids long. V lost 3 bases and J lost 0, with 8 bases in between. Germline-derived CDR1 and CDR2 are SGHAT and FQNNGV. Profiling relied on immunoSEQ multiplex PCR, and the TCRdb table lists in-frame clones only, not all of them. There are some 29,000 clones in the sample; approximately 90% occur only once, and over 5.5% lies in the top ten. The sequenced sample was CD8+ T cells from peripheral blood mononuclear cells, obtained after pregnancy. The TCR originated in a female donor with multiple sclerosis, enrolled in a pregnancy study. The chain employs TRBV11-2 and TRBJ2-5, with a possible D match to TRBD1 (5 bases). The CDR3 protein is CASSFNRYQETQYF. CDR3 nucleotides: TGTGCCAGCAGCTTTAACAGGTACCAAGAGACCCAGTACTTC.